The 13 T cell receptor beta chains below come from one sample, sequenced in a study of cytomegalovirus exposure and HLA in healthy donors. A multiplex PCR was run with 60 Vbeta primers and 13 Jbeta primers. The table came from immunoSEQ multiplex PCR; TCRdb's copy has only in-frame clones and leaves some out. The sample consists of about 120,000 clones, 60% to 85% of them appearing once. What was sequenced was PBMCs. These receptors were collected from a woman aged 40 to 55 in good health and CMV-seropositive.

In its sample, this clone was seen a few times. V and J are TRBV7-9 and TRBJ2-5; 13 bases are shared with TRBD2. This CDR3 has 15 amino acids. The germline V gene has CDR1 SEHNR and CDR2 FQNEAQ (reference sequence). Losses at the gene ends were 5 bases for V and 3 bases for J; bases not matched to a gene: 3. The CDR3 region is CASSRGTSGKETQYF. The CDR3 DNA reads TGTGCCAGCAGCCGAGGGACTAGCGGGAAAGAGACCCAGTACTTC.

The CDR3 loop reads CASSLQARTEAFF. The CDR3 nucleotides are TGTGCCAGCAGCTTACAGGCTCGGACTGAAGCTTTCTTT. The chain recombines TRBV11-2 with TRBJ1-1; D remains unclear. Trimming cost V 2 bases and J 5 bases, with 9 bases left between them. From germline, CDR1 is SGHAT and CDR2 FQNNGV. The CDR3 length is 13 residues.

The rearrangement joins TRBV9 to TRBJ2-2, with 11 bases lining up with TRBD2. CDR1 is SGDLS and CDR2 is YYNGEE in the germline V gene. The ends lost 3 bases at V and 5 bases at J; junction bases unmatched: 6. The CDR3 sequence is 16 residues long. This chain's CDR3 is CASSGRLAGNTGELFF. For the CDR3, the DNA is TGTGCCAGCAGCGGACGACTAGCGGGGAATACCGGGGAGCTGTTTTTT.

This clone was seen a handful of times. The chain has TRBV14 and TRBJ2-7, with D unresolved. The germline gives CDR1 SGHDN, CDR2 FVKESK. The V end lost 4 bases, the J end lost 2 bases, and 3 bases lay between the germline ends. The CDR3 contains 11 residues. The CDR3 DNA sequence: TGTGCCAGCAGCCTCACCTACGAGCAGTACTTC. It is translated as CASSLTYEQYF.

The chain links TRBV7-6 to TRBJ2-2, with 8 bases identical to TRBD1. Trimming cost V 4 bases and J 6 bases; bases outside gene matches: 7. This CDR3 region has 15 residues. Germline CDR1 SGHVS, CDR2 FNYEAQ. The chain's CDR3 is CASSSGDRRPGELFF. The CDR3 nucleotides read TGTGCCAGCAGCTCGGGGGACAGGAGGCCCGGGGAGCTGTTTTTT. Full variable domain (rest looked up from reference TRBV7-6 and TRBJ2-2): GAGVSQSPRYKVTKRGQDVALRCDPISGHVSLYWYRQALGQGPEFLTYFNYEAQQDKSGLPNDRFSAERPEGSISTLTIQRTEQRDSAMYRCASSSGDRRPGELFFGEGSRLTVL.

The sample holds a few counts of this clone. Other nucleotide sequences from this sample produce the same CDR3. This chain links TRBV29-1 with TRBJ1-2; a weak D match, TRBD1 (5 bases). V was pared by 1 base and J by 7 bases, with 7 bases between. The CDR3 is 11 residues long. Germline lookup yields CDR1 SQVTM and CDR2 ANQGSEA. CDR3 nucleotide sequence: TGCAGCGTTGAAGGGGGGGGTGGCTACACCTTC. This encodes CSVEGGGGYTF.

The genes are TRBV9 and TRBJ1-4, with no clear D. Trimming took off 4 bases at V and 7 bases at J, with 11 bases between the two ends. Germline values: CDR1 SGDLS, CDR2 YYNGEE. There are 13 residues in the CDR3. The CDR3 DNA follows: TGTGCCAGCAGCCCTGATAGCGGTGAAAAACTGTTTTTT. Translating it yields CASSPDSGEKLFF.

This clone was observed a few times. The chain carries TRBV9 and TRBJ2-1; 7 bases fit TRBD1. The CDR3 has 17 amino acids. In germline, CDR1 is SGDLS, CDR2 YYNGEE. V shed 3 bases and J 4 bases; nucleotides not matched to a gene: 13. The CDR3 DNA follows: TGTGCCAGCAGCGCTTACCTCGACAGGGTGGGTTACAATGAGCAGTTCTTC. This translates into CASSAYLDRVGYNEQFF.

V usage is TRBV10-1 and J usage is TRBJ2-5; maybe TRBD1 (6 bases). Germline V CDR1 and CDR2: WNHNN, SYGVQD (reference sequence). V lost 6 bases and J lost 2, with 10 bases in between. The CDR3 runs 13 residues. CDR3 nucleotides: TGCGCCAGCAGAGGGACATTTCAAGAGACCCAGTACTTC. Translated: CASRGTFQETQYF.

The rearrangement links TRBV7-8 to TRBJ2-5, with D perhaps matching TRBD2 (5 bases). Per germline, CDR1 SGHVS and CDR2 FQNEAQ. CDR3 size: 15 residues. Trimming pared 5 bases from V and 1 base from J, leaving 14 bases between. The CDR3 loop reads CASSLRGPTQETQYF. The CDR3 DNA reads as TGTGCCAGCAGCCTACGCGGGCCTACCCAAGAGACCCAGTACTTC.

This rearrangement joins TRBV10-3 to TRBJ1-3; maybe TRBD1 (6 bases). Germline CDR1 and CDR2: ENHRY and SYGVKD. V lost 6 bases to trimming and J lost 2 bases, with 20 bases between them. There are 17 residues in the CDR3. The CDR3 DNA reads TGTGCCATCAGCCACGGACAGTCTGACCGCGCTGGAAACACCATATATTTT. Protein: CAISHGQSDRAGNTIYF.

The chain couples TRBV2 to TRBJ2-4; the match to TRBD1 covers 7 bases. The CDR3 sequence is 13 residues long. From germline, CDR1 is SNHLY and CDR2 FYNNEI. Trimming removed 4 bases from V and 8 bases from J; junction bases left unmatched: 5. The CDR3 coding sequence is TGTGCCAGCAGTGTAGACAGGGACCACATTCAGTACTTC. It codes for CASSVDRDHIQYF.

The chain joins TRBV7-2 to TRBJ2-7; TRBD1 matches 8 bases. This CDR3 is built from 15 residues. Germline loops: CDR1 SGHTA, CDR2 FQGNSA. The ends lost 5 bases at V and 2 bases at J; junction bases unmatched: 8. The CDR3 loop is CASSETTGVTYEQYF. CDR3 DNA: TGTGCCAGCAGCGAGACGACAGGGGTGACCTACGAGCAGTACTTC.